This paragraph reports one T cell receptor beta chain. Its antigen remains unidentified. CDR3 length: 16 residues. The germline V gene has CDR1 LNHNV and CDR2 YYDKDF (reference sequence). Trimming took off 0 bases at V and 1 base at J, with 7 bases between the two ends. PCR used 60 Vbeta primers and 13 Jbeta primers. Here immunoSEQ multiplex PCR was the method, and the copy in TCRdb shows in-frame clones only, minus some. The sample lists 150,000 or so clones; approximately 74% were seen once. This record comes from a study of cytomegalovirus exposure and HLA in healthy donors. Findings and limits, study-wide: Overall, approximately 150 TCR beta chains were annotated as cytomegalovirus-associated. Accurate HLA-A and HLA-B prediction from TCR beta sequences was reported for most subjects. Equally common other TCR beta chains were less clonally expanded than HLA-associated ones, a later analysis found.

This chain connects TRBV15 to TRBJ2-6, with D possibly being TRBD1 (6 bases). The material sequenced was PBMCs. This TCR came from a man aged 18 to 30 in good health and CMV-seropositive. In DNA form, the CDR3 reads TGTGCCACCAGCAGAGATAGGGGGTCTGGGGCCAACGTCCTGACTTTC. This sequence encodes CATSRDRGSGANVLTF.